The 20 T cell receptor beta chains below all came from one sample that was sequenced in a study of T cells after posttransplantation cyclophosphamide. The repertoire was sequenced with immunoSEQ multiplex PCR; TCRdb's copy has only in-frame clones and lacks some. This sample has roughly 800 clones, with roughly 64% found just once. A marrow graft followed busulfan-fludarabine conditioning, with cyclophosphamide on days +3 and +4. Source: CD8+ T cells sorted from PBMCs, taken 84 days after allogeneic stem cell transplant with posttransplant cyclophosphamide. The receptors originated from a male patient in his thirties who received an allogeneic stem cell transplant from a related donor, was CMV-positive, and had no GVHD. The graft donor may account for some of the T cells.

In regard to this clone: A much larger clone lies one base from this, so it may be a read error. As DNA, the CDR3 is TGTGCCAGCAAGGAGGAGTACTTC. Protein sequence: CASKEEYF. The genes are TRBV2 and TRBJ2-7; D is possibly TRBD2 (5 bases). CDR3 length equals 8 residues. The germline CDR1 and CDR2 sequences are SNHLY and FYNNEI. Trimming took 7 bases from V and 11 from J, leaving 6 bases between them.

Turning to this clone: This may be a read error, as it is one base from a much larger clone. This is likely a read error, given that the CDR3 carries no conserved phenylalanine or tryptophan at its end. V and J are TRBV4-3 and TRBJ2-6; 7 bases are a match to TRBD2. The J call is uncertain, as TRBJ2-4 better fits the DNA end. Germline values: CDR1 LGHNA, CDR2 YSLEER. The CDR3 runs to 16 residues. The CDR3 reads CASSQDRASGVPIQYL. The CDR3 region has the DNA TGCGCCAGCAGCCAAGATAGGGCCAGCGGGGTGCCAATTCAGTACTTG.

This sequence joins TRBV2 and TRBJ2-7; 9 bases line up with TRBD1. This CDR3 is 12 amino acids long. The junction had 4 bases not matched to a gene; V was cut back by 0 bases and J by 13 bases. Germline lookup yields CDR1 SNHLY and CDR2 FYNNEI. CDR3 DNA sequence: TGTGCCAGCAGTGAAGCGGGACAGGGCCTTTACTTC. Translating gives CASSEAGQGLYF.

This clone has just a few counts. The chain links TRBV19 to TRBJ1-1; 7 bases are shared with TRBD1. With 0 bases clipped from V and 1 base from J, the junction kept 8 bases outside the gene matches. The CDR3 is 17 amino acids. Germline V lookup: CDR1 LNHDA, CDR2 SQIVND (reference sequence). CDR3 in DNA: TGTGCCAGTAGTATAGATCTAGGGGGCGCTGGGAACACTGAAGCTTTCTTT. Amino acids: CASSIDLGGAGNTEAFF.

V is TRBV11-2 and J is TRBJ2-1; D gene ambiguous. Deletions cut 5 bases from V and 0 bases from J, with 11 bases between. CDR1 is SGHAT, CDR2 FQNNGV, per germline. The CDR3 is 15 residues long. CDR3 amino acids: CASSAYGGSYNEQFF. As DNA, the CDR3 is TGTGCCAGCAGCGCCTACGGTGGCTCCTACAATGAGCAGTTCTTC.

V is TRBV28 and J is TRBJ2-4, with 7 positions matching TRBD1. The CDR3 is 16 residues long. Germline V lookup: CDR1 MDHEN, CDR2 SYDVKM. V was clipped by 3 bases and J by 3 bases; unmatched bases: 8. DNA for the CDR3: TGTGCCAGCAGTTTCGCGACAGGGCCTCACAAAAACATTCAGTACTTC. Protein: CASSFATGPHKNIQYF.

The V and J genes are TRBV6-6 and TRBJ1-2; 8 nucleotides match TRBD1. Germline V gene lookup returns CDR1 MNHNY and CDR2 SVGAGI (reference sequence). The CDR3 spans 13 residues. Trimming took 2 bases from V and 6 from J; bases not matched to a gene: 2. CDR3 DNA: TGTGCCAGCAGTTACACGGACAGGGATGGCTACACCTTC. Its translation: CASSYTDRDGYTF.

The chain uses TRBV19 and TRBJ1-5; D is ambiguous. This CDR3 contains 13 residues. Germline CDR1 reads LNHDA; CDR2 reads SQIVND (reference sequence). Deletions cut 3 bases from V and 3 bases from J, with 6 bases between. CDR3 nucleotides: TGTGCCAGTAGTATCTCCTTCAATCAGCCCCAGCATTTT. This gives the protein CASSISFNQPQHF.

Only a few counts were recorded for this clone. The chain uses TRBV28 and TRBJ1-1; a possible D gene is TRBD1 (6 bases). The germline V gene encodes CDR1 MDHEN and CDR2 SYDVKM. Deletions cut 3 bases from V and 3 bases from J, with 8 bases between. The CDR3 covers 13 residues. CDR3 nucleotides: TGTGCCAGCAGTTTGTACAGGGACACTGAAGCTTTCTTT. This translates into CASSLYRDTEAFF. Complete variable domain (other parts from reference TRBV28 and TRBJ1-1): DVKVTQSSRYLVKRTGEKVFLECVQDMDHENMFWYRQDPGLGLRLIYFSYDVKMKEKGDIPEGYSVSREKKERFSLILESASTNQTSMYLCASSLYRDTEAFFGQGTRLTVV.

This clone is classed as large. V usage is TRBV19 and J usage is TRBJ2-2; 8 bases line up with TRBD1. The V and J ends lost 10 bases and 7 bases, in that order; junction bases with no gene match: 5. Germline CDR1 LNHDA, CDR2 SQIVND (reference sequence). There are 12 residues in the CDR3. CDR3 amino acids: CATGQGHGELFF. In nucleotides, the CDR3 is TGTGCCACCGGACAGGGTCACGGGGAGCTGTTTTTT.

Sample share makes this clone hyperexpanded. The chain is built from TRBV30 and TRBJ1-1; D remains ambiguous. Germline values: CDR1 GTSNPN, CDR2 SVGIG (reference sequence). The CDR3 length is 11 residues. Trimming shortened V by 0 bases and J by 6 bases, and 5 bases separated the two germline ends. The CDR3 loop is CAWSVLAEAFF. Here the CDR3 DNA reads TGTGCCTGGAGTGTACTCGCTGAAGCTTTCTTT.

This rearrangement joins TRBV11-2 to TRBJ2-5; 9 bases are a match to TRBD1. V lost 5 bases, J lost 3 bases, and 4 bases stayed unmatched. This CDR3 comprises 14 residues. CDR1 and CDR2 from the germline V gene are SGHAT and FQNNGV. The CDR3 DNA reads as TGTGCCAGCAGCGGATGGACAGGGGAAGAGACCCAGTACTTC. It translates to CASSGWTGEETQYF.

The V gene is TRBV7-9, the J gene TRBJ2-7, with 8 positions matching TRBD1. The CDR3 is 14 amino acids. Per the germline V gene, CDR1 is SEHNR and CDR2 is FQNEAQ (reference sequence). Losses at the gene ends were 6 bases for V and 1 base for J; bases not matched to a gene: 5. For the CDR3, the DNA is TGTGCCAGCAGATCGGACAGGGAATCCTACGAGCAGTACTTC. As protein: CASRSDRESYEQYF.

This chain connects TRBV6-1 to TRBJ1-2; 10 bases are a match to TRBD1. The CDR3 length is 17 residues. V shed 4 bases, J shed 6 bases, and the junction held 14 bases outside the gene matches. Germline CDR1 MNHNS, CDR2 SASEGT. The CDR3 here is CASSARGDRGPRDGYTF. DNA for the CDR3: TGTGCCAGCAGTGCCCGGGGAGACAGGGGGCCGAGGGATGGCTACACCTTC.

This rearrangement joins TRBV19 to TRBJ2-7, with D possibly being TRBD2 (5 bases). V lost 6 bases to trimming and J lost 3 bases, with 15 bases between them. The CDR3 loop spans 14 amino acids. Germline loops: CDR1 LNHDA, CDR2 SQIVND (reference sequence). CDR3 residues: CASSPRGFDYEQYF. CDR3 in DNA: TGTGCCAGTAGCCCACGGGGTTTCGACTACGAGCAGTACTTC. Complete variable domain (other parts from reference TRBV19 and TRBJ2-7): DGGITQSPKYLFRKEGQNVTLSCEQNLNHDAMYWYRQDPGQGLRLIYYSQIVNDFQKGDIAEGYSVSREKKESFPLTVTSAQKNPTAFYLCASSPRGFDYEQYFGPGTRLTVT.

The rearrangement uses TRBV11-3 and TRBJ2-1, with TRBD1 matching over 8 bases. The length of the CDR3 is 16 residues. The V gene's germline CDR1 is SGHNT and CDR2 YENEEA. Trimming cost V 5 bases and J 6 bases; bases outside gene matches: 12. CDR3 DNA sequence: TGTGCCAGCAGCATCTCCGGGGAGACAGGGGTCAATGAGCAGTTCTTC. Amino acid sequence: CASSISGETGVNEQFF.

The chain uses TRBV5-1 and TRBJ2-1, with D perhaps matching TRBD2 (5 bases). V was shortened by 0 bases and J by 0 bases, with 19 bases between the two germline ends. The CDR3 runs 19 residues. Germline values: CDR1 SGHRS, CDR2 YFSETQ. The CDR3: CASSLEGGLPDISYNEQFF. CDR3 sequence (DNA): TGCGCCAGCAGCTTGGAGGGTGGACTTCCCGACATCTCCTACAATGAGCAGTTCTTC.

This clone has just a few counts. Other DNA sequences in this sample translate to the same CDR3. This chain joins TRBV19 and TRBJ1-1; D uncertain. V lost 3 bases and J 2 bases, leaving 7 bases between the germline ends. The CDR3 extends over 13 amino acids. Germline V gene lookup returns CDR1 LNHDA and CDR2 SQIVND (reference sequence). The CDR3: CASSINSNTEAFF. In nucleotides, the CDR3 is TGTGCCAGTAGTATTAACAGTAACACTGAAGCTTTCTTT. The full variable domain, its missing parts supplied by reference TRBV19 and TRBJ1-1, is DGGITQSPKYLFRKEGQNVTLSCEQNLNHDAMYWYRQDPGQGLRLIYYSQIVNDFQKGDIAEGYSVSREKKESFPLTVTSAQKNPTAFYLCASSINSNTEAFFGQGTRLTVV.

The chain combines TRBV6-6 with TRBJ2-7; TRBD2 might be the D (5 bases). The V and J ends lost 6 bases and 11 bases respectively, with 5 bases between them. The CDR3 length is 8 residues. CDR1 and CDR2 from the germline V gene are MNHNY and SVGAGI (reference sequence). Written as DNA, the CDR3 is TGTGCCAGCAGGGAGGAGTACTTC. This encodes CASREEYF.

The chain combines TRBV4-1 with TRBJ2-2; no reliable D call. Per the germline V gene, CDR1 is MGHRA and CDR2 is YSYEKL. V dropped 0 bases and J dropped 5 bases, with 10 bases sitting between them. This CDR3 region has 15 residues. The CDR3, as DNA: TGCGCCAGCAGCCAAGAACGATGGAGAACCGGGGAGCTGTTTTTT. Translating gives CASSQERWRTGELFF.